This T cell receptor (beta chain) was retrieved from a study of somatic mutations in cytotoxic T cells in rheumatoid arthritis. Study overall: Right after diagnosis, and before any treatment had started, patient peripheral blood (more than 27 ml EDTA) was drawn.

Sequencing used immunoSEQ multiplex PCR; TCRdb keeps in-frame clones, though not all of them. The sample consists of thousands of clones, about four fifths of them appearing once. Germline V gives CDR1 MNHEY, CDR2 SVGAGI. The CDR3 is 16 amino acids. The J segment lost 5 bases and the V segment lost 4 bases, leaving 13 bases of the junction unmatched. Flow cytometry was used to check the purity of CD4+ and CD8+ cells, which had been isolated by positive magnetic bead selection. A single count supports this clone. What it recognizes is unknown. Broader study findings: Per patient, the largest CD8+ clone was found to exceed 20% of CD8+ cells in about an eighth of the roughly 65 cases.

Sequencing input: CD8+ T cells sorted from blood. This TCR was recovered from a woman aged 55-69 years with rheumatoid arthritis. The rearrangement uses TRBV6-5 and TRBJ2-5; TRBD2 agrees at 7 bases. The CDR3 region has the DNA TGTGCCAGCAGTTCCCTGGATGGGGCCGGGGGGGAGACCCAGTACTTC. Amino acids: CASSSLDGAGGETQYF.